These 5 T cell receptor beta chains share one sample of origin, sequenced in a study of blood T cell repertoires in COVID-19. Measured with immunoSEQ multiplex PCR; TCRdb has only the in-frame clones, and not every one. The sample yields 85,000 to 90,000 clones, around 80% seen once. The sequenced material came from peripheral blood. These receptors were collected from a woman aged 80 or over with acute or convalescent COVID-19.

The V call is TRBV27, the J call TRBJ2-5; no clear D gene. The V and J ends lost 2 bases and 5 bases respectively, with 12 bases between them. This CDR3 is 14 amino acids long. From germline, CDR1 is MNHEY and CDR2 SMNVEV (reference sequence). CDR3 DNA: TGTGCCAGCAGTTTAATTGAGGCACTGGAGACCCAGTACTTC. Its protein is CASSLIEALETQYF.

This chain connects TRBV2 to TRBJ1-1; tentative D call: TRBD1 (6 bases). Germline V gene lookup returns CDR1 SNHLY and CDR2 FYNNEI. This CDR3 spans 14 amino acids. Deletions cut 6 bases from V and 11 bases from J, with 22 bases between. The CDR3 loop reads CASSARTDPGRAFF. The CDR3 DNA sequence: TGTGCCAGCAGCGCCCGGACAGATCCGGGACGGGCTTTCTTT.

The chain links TRBV5-1 to TRBJ2-5, with D possibly TRBD2 on 6 matching bases. From germline, CDR1 is SGHRS and CDR2 YFSETQ. The CDR3 contains 15 residues. The V end was cut by 2 bases, the J end by 7 bases, with 18 bases between. CDR3 sequence: CASSLRDSSLGTQYF. CDR3 bases: TGCGCCAGCAGCTTAAGGGACTCTTCATTAGGGACCCAGTACTTC. The full variable domain, completed using reference TRBV5-1 and TRBJ2-5, is KAGVTQTPRYLIKTRGQQVTLSCSPISGHRSVSWYQQTPGQGLQFLFEYFSETQRNKGNFPGRFSGRQFSNSRSEMNVSTLELGDSALYLCASSLRDSSLGTQYFGPGTRLLVL.

The genes are TRBV9 and TRBJ1-3; D is uncertain. This CDR3 has 14 amino acids. CDR1 and CDR2 from the germline V gene are SGDLS and YYNGEE. The V gene lost 1 base and the J gene lost 4 bases, with 9 bases spanning the gap. As DNA, the CDR3 is TGTGCCAGCAGCGTAAGCGCTGAAGGAAACACCATATATTTT. Protein product: CASSVSAEGNTIYF.

DNA of the CDR3: TGTGCCAGCAGCTCCCTTCCCGGCTACACCTTC. Translating it yields CASSSLPGYTF. The chain couples TRBV6-5 to TRBJ1-2; no clear D gene. Germline V gene data show CDR1 as MNHEY and CDR2 as SVGAGI. The CDR3 has 11 amino acids. Trimming removed 6 bases from V and 8 bases from J, with 10 bases in between.